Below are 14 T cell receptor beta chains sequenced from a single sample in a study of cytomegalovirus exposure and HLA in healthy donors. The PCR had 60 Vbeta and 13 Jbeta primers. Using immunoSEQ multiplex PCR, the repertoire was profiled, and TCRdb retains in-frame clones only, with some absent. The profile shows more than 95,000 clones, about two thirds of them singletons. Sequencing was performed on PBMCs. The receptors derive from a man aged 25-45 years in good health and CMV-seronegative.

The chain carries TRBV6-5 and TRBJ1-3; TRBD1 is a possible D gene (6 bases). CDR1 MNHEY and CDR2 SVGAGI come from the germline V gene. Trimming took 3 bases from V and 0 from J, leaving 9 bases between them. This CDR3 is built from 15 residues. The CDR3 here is CASSYGGDSGNTIYF. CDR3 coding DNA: TGTGCCAGCAGTTATGGGGGCGACTCTGGAAACACCATATATTTT.

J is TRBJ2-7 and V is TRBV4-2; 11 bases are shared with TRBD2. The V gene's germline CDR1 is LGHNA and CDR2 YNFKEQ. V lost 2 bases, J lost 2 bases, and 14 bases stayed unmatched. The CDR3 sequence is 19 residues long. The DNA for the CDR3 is TGTGCCAGCAGCCAACTGGGTCTAGCGGGGGGTCTTGCCCCCTACGAGCAGTACTTC. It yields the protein CASSQLGLAGGLAPYEQYF.

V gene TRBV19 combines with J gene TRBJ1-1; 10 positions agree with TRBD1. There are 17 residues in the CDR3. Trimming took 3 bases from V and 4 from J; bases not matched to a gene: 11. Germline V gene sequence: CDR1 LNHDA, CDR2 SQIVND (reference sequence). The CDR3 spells CASSISRDRGWVTEAFF. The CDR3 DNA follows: TGTGCCAGTAGTATTTCCCGGGACAGGGGCTGGGTCACTGAAGCTTTCTTT.

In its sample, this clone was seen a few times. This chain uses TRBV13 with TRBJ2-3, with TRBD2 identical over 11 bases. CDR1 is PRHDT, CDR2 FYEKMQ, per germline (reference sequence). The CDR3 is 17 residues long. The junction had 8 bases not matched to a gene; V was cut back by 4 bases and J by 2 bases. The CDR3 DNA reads TGTGCCAGCAGCTCGACTAGCGGGGATCTTAACACAGATACGCAGTATTTT. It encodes CASSSTSGDLNTDTQYF.

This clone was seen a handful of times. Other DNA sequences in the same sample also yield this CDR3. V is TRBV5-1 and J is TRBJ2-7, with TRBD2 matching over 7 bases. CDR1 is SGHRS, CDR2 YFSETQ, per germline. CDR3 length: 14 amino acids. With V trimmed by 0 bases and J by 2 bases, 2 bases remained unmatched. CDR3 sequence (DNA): TGCGCCAGCAGCTTGGTGGCGGGGGCCTACGAGCAGTACTTC. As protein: CASSLVAGAYEQYF.

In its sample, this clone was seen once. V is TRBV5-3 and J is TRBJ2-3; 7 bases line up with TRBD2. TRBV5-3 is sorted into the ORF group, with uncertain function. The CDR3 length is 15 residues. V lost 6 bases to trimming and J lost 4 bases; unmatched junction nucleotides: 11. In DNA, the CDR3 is TGTGCCAGAAACTGCTGTCTAGCGGACCCAGATACGCAGTATTTT. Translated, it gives CARNCCLADPDTQYF.

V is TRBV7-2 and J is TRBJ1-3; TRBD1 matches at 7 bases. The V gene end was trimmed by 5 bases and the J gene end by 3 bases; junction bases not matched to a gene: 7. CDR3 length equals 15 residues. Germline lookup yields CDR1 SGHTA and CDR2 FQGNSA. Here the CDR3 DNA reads TGTGCCAGCAGCCCACAGGGGAGAAGTGGAAACACCATATATTTT. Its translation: CASSPQGRSGNTIYF.

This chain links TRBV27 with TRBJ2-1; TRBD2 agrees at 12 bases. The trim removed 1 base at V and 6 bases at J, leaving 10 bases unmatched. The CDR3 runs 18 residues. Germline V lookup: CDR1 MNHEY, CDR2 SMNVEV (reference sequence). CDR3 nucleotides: TGTGCCAGCAGTTTATTAGTCCCTAGCGGGGGGGCCACCAATGAGCAGTTCTTC. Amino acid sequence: CASSLLVPSGGATNEQFF.

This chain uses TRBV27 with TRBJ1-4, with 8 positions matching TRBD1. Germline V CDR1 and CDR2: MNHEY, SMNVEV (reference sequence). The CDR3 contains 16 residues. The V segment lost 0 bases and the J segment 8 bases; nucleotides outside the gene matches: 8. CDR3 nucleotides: TGTGCCAGCAGTTTATCTTGGACAGGGTCGTCGGAAAAACTGTTTTTT. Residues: CASSLSWTGSSEKLFF.

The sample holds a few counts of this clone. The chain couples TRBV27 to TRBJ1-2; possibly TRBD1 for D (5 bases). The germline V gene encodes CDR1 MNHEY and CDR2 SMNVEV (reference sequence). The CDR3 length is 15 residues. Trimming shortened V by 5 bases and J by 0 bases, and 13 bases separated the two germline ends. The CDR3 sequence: CASSLQDSPNYGYTF. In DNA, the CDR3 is TGTGCCAGCAGTCTACAAGACAGCCCTAACTATGGCTACACCTTC.

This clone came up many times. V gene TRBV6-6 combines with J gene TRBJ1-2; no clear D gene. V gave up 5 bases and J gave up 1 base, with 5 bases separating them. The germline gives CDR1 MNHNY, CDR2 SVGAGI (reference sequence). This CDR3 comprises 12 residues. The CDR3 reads CASSEINYGYTF. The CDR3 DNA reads TGTGCCAGCAGTGAGATTAACTATGGCTACACCTTC.

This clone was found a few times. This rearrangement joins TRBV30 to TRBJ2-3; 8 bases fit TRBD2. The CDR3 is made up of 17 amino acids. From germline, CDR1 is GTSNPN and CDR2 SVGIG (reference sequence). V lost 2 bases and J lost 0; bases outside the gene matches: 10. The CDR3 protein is CAWSFVPGGGSTDTQYF. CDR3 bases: TGTGCCTGGAGTTTCGTCCCCGGGGGGGGTAGCACAGATACGCAGTATTTT.

CDR3 sequence: CASSNRDRAPYEQYF. CDR3 nucleotide sequence: TGTGCCAGTAGTAATAGGGACAGGGCCCCCTACGAGCAGTACTTC. The chain joins TRBV19 to TRBJ2-7; 9 bases match TRBD1. After removal of 4 bases from V and 2 bases from J, the junction contained 6 bases not matched to a gene. The germline V gene has CDR1 LNHDA and CDR2 SQIVND (reference sequence). The CDR3 has 15 amino acids.

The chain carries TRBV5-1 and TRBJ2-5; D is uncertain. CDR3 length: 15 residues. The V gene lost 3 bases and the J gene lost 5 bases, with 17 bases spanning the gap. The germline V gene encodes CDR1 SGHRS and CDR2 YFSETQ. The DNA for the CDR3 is TGCGCCAGCAGCTCGAGATGGGCACTTTTGGAGACCCAGTACTTC. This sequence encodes CASSSRWALLETQYF.